The rows below give T cell receptor beta chains drawn from one sample of a study of T cell responses to AZD1222 COVID-19 vaccine. The data were produced by immunoSEQ multiplex PCR, yet TCRdb's version contains in-frame clones alone and is incomplete. The sample includes about 100,000 clones, approximately 89% of them seen just once. The sequences come from peripheral blood, collected 28 days after the second AZD1222 dose. Source of these receptors: an adult who received the AZD1222 COVID-19 vaccine. Both conserved end residues are part of each CDR3. A D gene is named only where the DNA matches it firmly. Rows give clone size only sometimes, using once, few, many, or a class for an expanded clone.

d_gene: NA
j_gene: TRBJ1-1
len: 13
v_gene: TRBV5-5
abundance: once
CDR3nt: TGTGCCAGCACCCGGACGGACTACACTGAAGCTTTCTTT
CDR3aa: CASTRTDYTEAFF

d_gene: TRBD1
j_gene: TRBJ2-1
len: 14
v_gene: TRBV19
abundance: once
CDR3nt: TGTGCCAGTAGTAAAGGACAGGGTGTATTGGAGCAGTTCTTC
CDR3aa: CASSKGQGVLEQFF

d_gene: NA
j_gene: TRBJ1-1
len: 11
v_gene: TRBV19
abundance: medium-sized
CDR3nt: TGTGCCAGTAGTATAGAACAGCAAGCTTTCTTT
CDR3aa: CASSIEQQAFF

d_gene: TRBD1
j_gene: TRBJ1-2
len: 16
v_gene: TRBV9
abundance: NA
CDR3nt: TGTGCCAGCAGCCCAACGCTATCCGGGACAGACTATGGCTACACCTTC
CDR3aa: CASSPTLSGTDYGYTF

d_gene: NA
j_gene: TRBJ2-6
len: 18
v_gene: TRBV5-6
abundance: once
CDR3nt: TGTGCCAGCAGCTGGGGGCCGACCGCCAACTCTGGGGCCAACGTCCTGACTTTC
CDR3aa: CASSWGPTANSGANVLTF

d_gene: NA
j_gene: TRBJ1-2
len: 18
v_gene: TRBV19
abundance: NA
CDR3nt: TGTGCCAGTAGTATGCCCTCAGGGGCCGGACCCACTAACTATGGCTACACCTTC
CDR3aa: CASSMPSGAGPTNYGYTF

d_gene: TRBD1
j_gene: TRBJ2-7
len: 15
v_gene: TRBV7-2
abundance: NA
CDR3nt: TGTGCCAGCAGCCTCCCAGGGGGTAGCTCCTACGAGCAGTACTTC
CDR3aa: CASSLPGGSSYEQYF

d_gene: NA
j_gene: TRBJ1-4
len: 15
v_gene: TRBV28
abundance: NA
CDR3nt: TGTGCCATAAGTCCCCCCGGGAGGGCTAATGAAAAACTGTTTTTT
CDR3aa: CAISPPGRANEKLFF

d_gene: NA
j_gene: TRBJ1-1
len: 16
v_gene: TRBV25-1
abundance: NA
CDR3nt: TGTGCCAGCAGTGACCCAGCCGGGAGGGGTGTCACTGAAGCTTTCTTT
CDR3aa: CASSDPAGRGVTEAFF

d_gene: NA
j_gene: TRBJ1-1
len: 14
v_gene: TRBV7-2
abundance: once
CDR3nt: TGTGCCAGCAGCCCCTTACAAGAGAACACTGAAGCTTTCTTT
CDR3aa: CASSPLQENTEAFF

d_gene: TRBD2
j_gene: TRBJ2-7
len: 16
v_gene: TRBV9
abundance: NA
CDR3nt: TGTGCCAGCAGCGTAGCAGGCGGGACTAGCTTCTCCGAGCAGTACTTC
CDR3aa: CASSVAGGTSFSEQYF

d_gene: NA
j_gene: TRBJ1-5
len: 15
v_gene: TRBV5-8
abundance: NA
CDR3nt: TGTGCCAGCAGCTTGGCGGGGTTGGGCAATCAGCCCCAGCATTTT
CDR3aa: CASSLAGLGNQPQHF

d_gene: TRBD1
j_gene: TRBJ1-2
len: 13
v_gene: TRBV5-1
abundance: NA
CDR3nt: TGCGCCAGCAGCTCACAGGGGAACTATGGCTACACCTTC
CDR3aa: CASSSQGNYGYTF

d_gene: TRBD2
j_gene: TRBJ2-2
len: 15
v_gene: TRBV30
abundance: once
CDR3nt: TGTGCCTGGAGACAGAGGGGACTAGCTACCGGGGAGCTGTTTTTT
CDR3aa: CAWRQRGLATGELFF

d_gene: NA
j_gene: TRBJ1-1
len: 16
v_gene: TRBV5-1
abundance: NA
CDR3nt: TGCGCCAGCAGCTTGGATCAGGGGCTTTCGAACACTGAAGCTTTCTTT
CDR3aa: CASSLDQGLSNTEAFF

d_gene: TRBD2
j_gene: TRBJ2-6
len: 17
v_gene: TRBV18
abundance: NA
CDR3nt: TGTGCCAGCTCCCCCGGGACTACGAACTCTGGGGCCAACGTCCTGACTTTC
CDR3aa: CASSPGTTNSGANVLTF

d_gene: NA
j_gene: TRBJ2-2
len: 13
v_gene: TRBV12-3/TRBV12-4
abundance: NA
CDR3nt: TGTGCCAGCAGTCCGGCAGGCCCCGGGGAGCTGTTTTTT
CDR3aa: CASSPAGPGELFF

d_gene: NA
j_gene: TRBJ2-7
len: 13
v_gene: TRBV5-1
abundance: NA
CDR3nt: TGCGCCAGCAGCTTGGGAGGGGGGAACGAGCAGTACTTC
CDR3aa: CASSLGGGNEQYF

d_gene: TRBD2
j_gene: TRBJ2-3
len: 14
v_gene: TRBV10-3
abundance: once
CDR3nt: TGTGCCATCAGACCTGCGGGGGGAACAGATACGCAGTATTTT
CDR3aa: CAIRPAGGTDTQYF

d_gene: NA
j_gene: TRBJ1-4
len: 14
v_gene: TRBV2
abundance: NA
CDR3nt: TGTGCCAGCAGTGAGGGAGGAATCGATGAAAAACTGTTTTTT
CDR3aa: CASSEGGIDEKLFF

d_gene: TRBD1
j_gene: TRBJ2-1
len: 15
v_gene: TRBV5-1
abundance: few
CDR3nt: TGCGCCAGCAGCTTGGAGGCAGGGGGTTACAATGAGCAGTTCTTC
CDR3aa: CASSLEAGGYNEQFF

d_gene: TRBD1
j_gene: TRBJ1-5
len: 16
v_gene: TRBV4-1
abundance: NA
CDR3nt: TGCGCCAGCAGCCAAGATAGGACAGGATCCTTTCAGCCCCAGCATTTT
CDR3aa: CASSQDRTGSFQPQHF

d_gene: TRBD1
j_gene: TRBJ2-5
len: 14
v_gene: TRBV19
abundance: NA
CDR3nt: TGTGCCAGTAGTACCGGGACAGGGGGGGAGACCCAGTACTTC
CDR3aa: CASSTGTGGETQYF

d_gene: NA
j_gene: TRBJ2-7
len: 16
v_gene: TRBV4-3
abundance: NA
CDR3nt: TGCGCCAGCAGCCAAGATCAACAGGGTTCAGCCTACGAGCAGTACTTC
CDR3aa: CASSQDQQGSAYEQYF

d_gene: NA
j_gene: TRBJ2-1
len: 11
v_gene: TRBV20-1
abundance: NA
CDR3nt: TGCAGTGCTGACCCCGACACCCAGCAGTTCTTC
CDR3aa: CSADPDTQQFF

d_gene: TRBD1
j_gene: TRBJ1-1
len: 15
v_gene: TRBV28
abundance: NA
CDR3nt: TGTGCCAGCAGTTTACCCCTACAGGGGGCGAATGAAGCTTTCTTT
CDR3aa: CASSLPLQGANEAFF

d_gene: NA
j_gene: TRBJ1-6
len: 15
v_gene: TRBV4-2
abundance: NA
CDR3nt: TGTGCCAGCAGCCAAGATCTGCAGTATAATTCACCCCTCCACTTT
CDR3aa: CASSQDLQYNSPLHF

d_gene: TRBD2
j_gene: TRBJ2-7
len: 14
v_gene: TRBV25-1
abundance: few
CDR3nt: TGTGCCAGCAGTTCCTGGCTAGCGGGAGACGAGCAGTACTTC
CDR3aa: CASSSWLAGDEQYF

d_gene: NA
j_gene: TRBJ2-1
len: 15
v_gene: TRBV24-1
abundance: NA
CDR3nt: TGTGCCACCAGTGATGCCGGGGACTCCTACAATGAGCAGTTCTTC
CDR3aa: CATSDAGDSYNEQFF

d_gene: TRBD1
j_gene: TRBJ2-7
len: 14
v_gene: TRBV5-1
abundance: NA
CDR3nt: TGCGCCAGCAGCTTGATGGGACAGGGGAACGAGCAGTACTTC
CDR3aa: CASSLMGQGNEQYF

d_gene: NA
j_gene: TRBJ2-7
len: 14
v_gene: TRBV7-2
abundance: NA
CDR3nt: TGTGCCAGCAGCTGGGACGGGGCCTCCTACGAGCAGTACTTC
CDR3aa: CASSWDGASYEQYF

d_gene: TRBD1
j_gene: TRBJ1-2
len: 15
v_gene: TRBV9
abundance: once
CDR3nt: TGTGCCAGCAGCGTCGACAGGGACGGCGAATATGGCTACACCTTC
CDR3aa: CASSVDRDGEYGYTF

d_gene: NA
j_gene: TRBJ2-5
len: 14
v_gene: TRBV5-6
abundance: NA
CDR3nt: TGTGCCAGCAGCTTAGGGCAGGGGGGACAGACCCAGTACTTC
CDR3aa: CASSLGQGGQTQYF

d_gene: NA
j_gene: TRBJ2-7
len: 13
v_gene: TRBV27
abundance: NA
CDR3nt: TGTGCCAGCAGTATATCACCAGCGCGGGAGCAGTACTTC
CDR3aa: CASSISPAREQYF

d_gene: TRBD2
j_gene: TRBJ2-3
len: 18
v_gene: TRBV3-1/TRBV3-2
abundance: NA
CDR3nt: TGTGCCAGCAGCCAAGATCCTAGCGGGGGTACTAGCACAGATACGCAGTATTTT
CDR3aa: CASSQDPSGGTSTDTQYF

d_gene: TRBD1
j_gene: TRBJ1-4
len: 15
v_gene: TRBV15
abundance: NA
CDR3nt: TGTGCCACCAGCAGGGGGACAGTAAGGAATGAAAAACTGTTTTTT
CDR3aa: CATSRGTVRNEKLFF

d_gene: TRBD2
j_gene: TRBJ2-3
len: 17
v_gene: TRBV5-1
abundance: NA
CDR3nt: TGCGCCAGCAGCTTGGCAGGAATAGCGGGAGGGCCTGATACGCAGTATTTT
CDR3aa: CASSLAGIAGGPDTQYF

d_gene: NA
j_gene: TRBJ2-7
len: 13
v_gene: TRBV7-7
abundance: NA
CDR3nt: TGTGCTAGCAGCTTGGGTGATGGTCGCGAGCAGTACTTC
CDR3aa: CASSLGDGREQYF

d_gene: NA
j_gene: TRBJ1-1
len: 13
v_gene: TRBV27
abundance: NA
CDR3nt: TGTGCCAGCAGACCCACTCTGGGGGTACGGGCTTTCTTT
CDR3aa: CASRPTLGVRAFF

d_gene: NA
j_gene: TRBJ2-5
len: 13
v_gene: TRBV4-2
abundance: few
CDR3nt: TGTGCCAGCAGCCAAGATCCACAAGAGACCCAGTACTTC
CDR3aa: CASSQDPQETQYF

d_gene: TRBD1
j_gene: TRBJ2-2
len: 14
v_gene: TRBV5-1
abundance: NA
CDR3nt: TGCGCCACGCGGACAGGAACGGACACCGGGGAGCTGTTTTTT
CDR3aa: CATRTGTDTGELFF

d_gene: NA
j_gene: TRBJ2-4
len: 13
v_gene: TRBV27
abundance: few
CDR3nt: TGTGCCAGCAGTTTGAGCAGGGTGGACATTCAGTACTTC
CDR3aa: CASSLSRVDIQYF

d_gene: TRBD1
j_gene: TRBJ1-3
len: 18
v_gene: TRBV4-1
abundance: NA
CDR3nt: TGCGCCAGCAGCCAAGTCAGGGGGGGGCAGCACTCTGGAAACACCATATATTTT
CDR3aa: CASSQVRGGQHSGNTIYF

d_gene: NA
j_gene: TRBJ2-5
len: 14
v_gene: TRBV29-1
abundance: NA
CDR3nt: TGCAGCGTTGAACTGGCGGCGGTCCAAGAGACCCAGTACTTC
CDR3aa: CSVELAAVQETQYF

d_gene: NA
j_gene: TRBJ1-5
len: 14
v_gene: TRBV4-1
abundance: once
CDR3nt: TGCGCCAGCAGCCCCTCCGAGTTCAATCAGCCCCAGCATTTT
CDR3aa: CASSPSEFNQPQHF

d_gene: NA
j_gene: TRBJ2-1
len: 15
v_gene: TRBV2
abundance: NA
CDR3nt: TGTGCCAGCGGCTGGACGCCCGCATCGGCCAATGAGCAGTTCTTC
CDR3aa: CASGWTPASANEQFF

d_gene: NA
j_gene: TRBJ2-5
len: 13
v_gene: TRBV7-3
abundance: NA
CDR3nt: TGTGCCAGCAGCTTTCGACCCCAGGGGACCCAGTACTTC
CDR3aa: CASSFRPQGTQYF

d_gene: NA
j_gene: TRBJ1-5
len: 16
v_gene: TRBV28
abundance: NA
CDR3nt: TGTGCCAGCAGCCCCGCAAACAGGGTAAGCAATCAGCCCCAGCATTTT
CDR3aa: CASSPANRVSNQPQHF